Listed below are T cell receptor beta chains from one sample, sequenced in a study of regulatory T cells in long-lasting Graves disease. TCRdb fed the multiplex PCR reads into MiXCR, producing one record per CDR3 protein. The data hold about 380,000 distinct CDR3 sequences, with around 15% observed a single time. The source material was peripheral blood mononuclear cells (PBMCs), sampled at new diagnosis, from a patient treated with antithyroid drugs. The receptors here all came from a female donor with Graves disease. Both conserved end residues are part of each CDR3. The D gene is left open where the match is weak. Clone size is stated in some rows and not others, as once, few, many or a class when expanded.

clone size	CDR3 length	V gene	J gene	D gene	CDR3 DNA	CDR3 protein
many	14	TRBV7-2	TRBJ2-5	NA	TGTGCCAGCATGAGGGGGAGGGAGGAAGAGACCCAGTACTTC	CASMRGREEETQYF
NA	15	TRBV7-8	TRBJ2-3	NA	TGTGCCAGCAGCATACGCACTTCTCCATCAGATACGCAGTATTTT	CASSIRTSPSDTQYF
few	12	TRBV5-1	TRBJ2-5	NA	TGCGCCAGCACGGGAGACCGAGAGACCCAGTACTTC	CASTGDRETQYF
many	13	TRBV6-1	TRBJ2-2	NA	TGTGCCAGCATCAGGACGGAAACCGGGGAGCTGTTTTTT	CASIRTETGELFF
few	15	TRBV7-2	TRBJ2-7	NA	TGTGCCAGCAGCCACGGCGTCGATCGCCCTTACGAGCAGTACTTC	CASSHGVDRPYEQYF
many	15	TRBV12-3/TRBV12-4	TRBJ2-1	TRBD2	TGTGCCAGCAGTGCCCGGACTAGCAGTTACAATGAGCAGTTCTTC	CASSARTSSYNEQFF
many	12	TRBV27	TRBJ2-7	TRBD2	TGTGCCAGCAGTTTGCGGGGGGACGAGCAGTACTTC	CASSLRGDEQYF
NA	16	TRBV4-3	TRBJ2-3	NA	TGCGCCAGCAGCCAAGTTTTGCGGGATCAATGGGATACGCAGTATTTT	CASSQVLRDQWDTQYF
many	11	TRBV11-2	TRBJ1-1	NA	TGTGCCAGCAGAGTAAACACTGAAGCTTTCTTT	CASRVNTEAFF
many	15	TRBV6-2/TRBV6-3	TRBJ2-1	TRBD2	TGTGCCAGCAGTTTCCCTAGCGGGAGGGCCAATGAGCAGTTCTTC	CASSFPSGRANEQFF
many	12	TRBV15	TRBJ1-4	NA	TGTGCCACCAGCAGAGACAGGGGAGTTCTGTTTTTT	CATSRDRGVLFF
many	14	TRBV5-1	TRBJ1-1	TRBD1	TGCGCCAGCATCTTAGCCGGGACAGGGGATGAAGCTTTCTTT	CASILAGTGDEAFF
many	16	TRBV4-1	TRBJ2-2	TRBD2	TGCGCCAGCAGCCAACGGCGGGGGGCCGGCACCGGGGAGCTGTTTTTT	CASSQRRGAGTGELFF
many	14	TRBV20-1	TRBJ1-2	NA	TGCAGTGCTCACAGGTGGGGGGCTGGGAGTGGCTACACCTTC	CSAHRWGAGSGYTF
few	16	TRBV5-4	TRBJ2-7	NA	TGTGCCAGCAGCTCCGGTATCGGGACACCTTCCTACGAGCAGTACTTC	CASSSGIGTPSYEQYF
NA	16	TRBV18	TRBJ1-4	NA	TGTGCCAGCTCAACCAGGCTACAGGGATCCATTGAAAAACTGTTTTTT	CASSTRLQGSIEKLFF
NA	16	TRBV10-2	TRBJ1-4	NA	TGCGCCAGCAGCAAGGTTGCGGGGGCGGGTAATGAAAAACTGTTTTTT	CASSKVAGAGNEKLFF
many	15	TRBV7-9	TRBJ2-7	TRBD2	TGTGCCAGCAGCGCCGGGACTAGCGGGTTCTACGAGCAGTACTTC	CASSAGTSGFYEQYF
NA	11	TRBV20-1	TRBJ2-7	NA	TGCAGTGCTAAGAGTTACAATGAGCAGTACTTC	CSAKSYNEQYF
NA	19	TRBV19	TRBJ1-1	TRBD1	TGTGCCAGTAGTATACCGGGACAGTTCCCAAGGGGAATGAACACTGAAGCTTTCTTT	CASSIPGQFPRGMNTEAFF
few	15	TRBV9	TRBJ1-1	NA	TGTGCCAGCAGCCCCCAGGGGATTATGAACACTGAAGCTTTCTTT	CASSPQGIMNTEAFF
many	14	TRBV10-1	TRBJ2-7	TRBD2	TGCGCCAGCAGGAAGCGGGAGGGCCAGGGCGAGCAGTACTTC	CASRKREGQGEQYF